This TCR beta chain was found in a study of spatial heterogeneity in lung cancer. In the study overall: Averaged across combinations, each unique TCR and UMI pairing appeared more than ten times in raw reads, which were uncorrected.

TCRdb re-analysed the 5' RACE reads in MiXCR, keeping a single row per CDR3 protein. This sample has about 45,000 distinct CDR3 sequences, with roughly 15% found just once. This CDR3 has 18 amino acids. The V gene end was trimmed by 4 bases and the J gene end by 0 bases; junction bases not matched to a gene: 8. The germline V gene encodes CDR1 KGHDR and CDR2 SFDVKD. This clonotype has a handful of counts. As to time point: sample taken at primary tumor resection. Untreated early-stage non-small cell lung cancer patients, roughly 72 in total, were the donors. Researchers sequenced whole RNA taken from tumor, nontumor lung or frozen PBMC without sorting.

The chain links TRBV24-1 to TRBJ1-6, with TRBD1 matching over 7 bases. This specimen consisted of PBMCs, obtained at surgery. This TCR came from a male donor with early-stage non-small cell lung cancer. DNA for the CDR3: TGTGCCACCAGTGAATATCGACAGGGTAGCTCCTATAATTCACCCCTCCACTTT. Its translation is CATSEYRQGSSYNSPLHF.